These 23 T cell receptor beta chains were all obtained from the same sample, sequenced in a study of response to subunit inactivated influenza vaccine. Each CDR3 protein is one row after TCRdb ran MiXCR on the RT-PCR reads. This table holds 170,000 or so distinct CDR3 sequences, about 11% found once. The sample in question was CD8+ T cells sorted from PBMCs, obtained around 25 months after vaccination. These receptors all stem from a man aged 45 to 70 who received an inactivated influenza vaccine.

This clonotype has a handful of counts. The V gene is TRBV6-5, the J gene TRBJ2-1, with D hard to call. Between the trimmed V and J ends, which lost 0 bases and 2 bases, there was a span of 5 bases. The CDR3 extends over 14 amino acids. The germline gives CDR1 MNHEY, CDR2 SVGAGI. The CDR3 protein is CASSYSSTYNEQFF. For the CDR3, the DNA is TGTGCCAGCAGTTACTCCTCAACCTACAATGAGCAGTTCTTC.

The table lists this clonotype with a few counts. The J gene is TRBJ2-5, the V gene TRBV24-1; TRBD1 aligns across 10 bases. CDR1 KGHDR and CDR2 SFDVKD come from the germline V gene. With 5 bases clipped from V and 3 bases from J, the junction kept 5 bases outside the gene matches. CDR3 length: 15 amino acids. The CDR3 coding sequence is TGTGCCACCAGTGGCAGGGACAGGGGTAAAGAGACCCAGTACTTC. Translating gives CATSGRDRGKETQYF.

This clonotype has more than one count but fewer than ten. J is TRBJ2-3 and V is TRBV21-1; the table assigns TRBD2, which was not confirmed against the DNA. TRBV21-1 is a known pseudogene. The CDR3 has 17 amino acids. CDR3 loop: CASSEKGDGHPTDTQYF. The DNA of the CDR3 is TGTGCCAGCAGCGAAAAGGGGGACGGCCACCCCACAGATACGCAGTATTTT.

This clonotype has just a few counts. This sequence joins TRBV4-3 and TRBJ1-2, with D possibly matching TRBD1 (5 bases). The CDR3 has 14 residues. Trimming removed 3 bases at V and 6 bases at J, with 14 bases between. Germline V gives CDR1 LGHNA, CDR2 YSLEER. The CDR3 region is CASSHLGVGNGYTF. The DNA for the CDR3 is TGCGCCAGCAGCCATCTAGGGGTTGGAAATGGCTACACCTTC.

This clonotype was observed a handful of times. V gene TRBV20-1 combines with J gene TRBJ1-2; no reliable D call. There are 14 residues in the CDR3. V was cut by 0 bases and J by 2 bases, with 10 bases left in between. Per the germline V gene, CDR1 is DFQATT and CDR2 is SNEGSKA (reference sequence). The CDR3, as DNA: TGCAGTGCTAGAGATCAATCTAAGAACTATGGCTACACCTTC. It yields the protein CSARDQSKNYGYTF.

This clonotype was seen ten or more times. The J gene is TRBJ2-7, the V gene TRBV27; 7 bases line up with TRBD2. Per the germline V gene, CDR1 is MNHEY and CDR2 is SMNVEV (reference sequence). The CDR3 is 12 amino acids. The junction had 4 bases not matched to a gene; V was cut back by 8 bases and J by 3 bases. The CDR3 sequence is CASRDYLYEQYF. CDR3 DNA: TGTGCCAGCCGGGACTACCTCTACGAGCAGTACTTC.

This chain links TRBV15 with TRBJ2-3; D could derive from TRBD1 or TRBD2 (5 bases each). Germline lookup yields CDR1 LNHNV and CDR2 YYDKDF (reference sequence). V lost 0 bases, J lost 6 bases, and 13 bases lay in between. The CDR3 runs 15 residues. The DNA for the CDR3 is TGTGCCACCAGCAGAGATCCGCTCGAGGGGGATACGCAGTATTTT. Translation gives CATSRDPLEGDTQYF.

There are a few counts of this clonotype. The gene calls are TRBV6-6 and TRBJ2-7; D ambiguous. The CDR3 runs to 13 residues. Trimming stripped 6 bases from V and 2 bases from J, with 11 bases between. CDR1 and CDR2 (germline): MNHNY, SVGAGI (reference sequence). The CDR3 DNA sequence: TGTGCCAGCAGCCTTGAAAGTGCCTACGAGCAGTACTTC. Residues: CASSLESAYEQYF.

The chain recombines TRBV15 with TRBJ1-1, with TRBD1 identical over 7 bases. In germline, CDR1 is LNHNV, CDR2 YYDKDF (reference sequence). This CDR3 has 15 residues. Unmatched junction bases numbered 7, after V lost 1 base and J lost 5 bases. The CDR3 protein is CATSRVRQGGTEAFF. Written as DNA, the CDR3 is TGTGCCACCAGCAGAGTCAGACAGGGCGGGACTGAAGCTTTCTTT.

The J gene is TRBJ2-3, the V gene TRBV9; 11 positions match TRBD1. The CDR3 has 16 amino acids. The J segment lost 5 bases and the V segment lost 1 base, leaving 6 bases of the junction unmatched. Germline CDR1 reads SGDLS; CDR2 reads YYNGEE. CDR3 residues: CASSVYGDRGGDTQYF. As DNA, the CDR3 is TGTGCCAGCAGCGTATACGGGGACAGGGGGGGAGATACGCAGTATTTT.

The chain combines TRBV30 with TRBJ1-1; tentative D call: TRBD1 (5 bases). The CDR3 loop spans 14 amino acids. With 2 bases removed from V and 5 bases from J, the gap between germline ends came to 15 bases. Germline V gene sequence: CDR1 GTSNPN, CDR2 SVGIG (reference sequence). Here the CDR3 reads CAWSSMGRWTEAFF. In DNA, the CDR3 is TGTGCCTGGAGTTCCATGGGACGTTGGACTGAAGCTTTCTTT.

This clonotype was seen at least ten times. The V gene is TRBV29-1, the J gene TRBJ2-7; possibly TRBD1 for D (6 bases). The V end lost 3 bases, the J end lost 4 bases, and 22 bases lay between the germline ends. This CDR3 contains 16 residues. Germline lookup yields CDR1 SQVTM and CDR2 ANQGSEA. The DNA for the CDR3 is TGCAGCGTTGAGGGACCCGGGACATCCAAGATTTACGAGCAGTACTTC. It yields the protein CSVEGPGTSKIYEQYF.

This clonotype showed up just a few times. The CDR3 bases are TGCAGTGCCCCGGACAGGGGCAGCACAGATACGCAGTATTTT. It codes for CSAPDRGSTDTQYF. The rearrangement links TRBV20-1 to TRBJ2-3; TRBD1 aligns across 9 bases. The CDR3 extends over 14 amino acids. V trimming: 6 bases; J trimming: 0 bases; junction bases outside the gene matches: 4. Germline lookup yields CDR1 DFQATT and CDR2 SNEGSKA (reference sequence).

V is TRBV24-1 and J is TRBJ2-3, with unresolved D. This CDR3 has 14 amino acids. Germline loops: CDR1 KGHDR, CDR2 SFDVKD. Trimming took off 4 bases at V and 5 bases at J, with 12 bases between the two ends. CDR3: CATSEIGSGDTQYF. The CDR3 nucleotides are TGTGCCACCAGTGAGATAGGCTCCGGAGATACGCAGTATTTT.

This clonotype was seen ten or more times. The V gene is TRBV12-3 or TRBV12-4, the J gene TRBJ2-1; TRBD2 is a possible D gene (5 bases). The CDR3 has 14 amino acids. V lost 1 base to trimming and J lost 4 bases, with 8 bases between them. The CDR3 bases are TGTGCCAGCAGTTTAGGGACTGCTTACAATGAGCAGTTCTTC. Amino acid sequence: CASSLGTAYNEQFF.

The chain employs TRBV5-1 and TRBJ2-7; 8 nucleotides agree with TRBD1. The J segment lost 5 bases and the V segment lost 1 base, leaving 5 bases of the junction unmatched. The CDR3 extends over 14 amino acids. Germline values: CDR1 SGHRS, CDR2 YFSETQ. CDR3 coding DNA: TGCGCCAGCAGCTTGAAACAGGGGGTGAACGAGCAGTACTTC. It is translated as CASSLKQGVNEQYF.

The CDR3 region has the DNA TGTGCCTGGAGTCCACAGGGACGGACCCCTAACCTGCGCTATGGCTACACCTTC. It specifies CAWSPQGRTPNLRYGYTF. V gene TRBV30 combines with J gene TRBJ1-2, with D maybe TRBD1 (6 bases). V was shortened by 2 bases and J by 4 bases, with 26 bases between the two germline ends. Germline CDR1 reads GTSNPN; CDR2 reads SVGIG (reference sequence). There are 18 residues in the CDR3.

The chain links TRBV5-6 to TRBJ1-2, with D uncertain. With 3 bases removed from V and 4 bases from J, the gap between germline ends came to 7 bases. There are 12 residues in the CDR3. Germline assignment: CDR1 SGHDT and CDR2 YYEEEE. The CDR3 coding sequence is TGTGCCAGCAGCTCGGGAGGCTATGGCTACACCTTC. It translates to CASSSGGYGYTF.

This clonotype was detected ten times or more. One end of the junction varies from germline; a read error may be responsible. The V gene is TRBV29-1, the J gene TRBJ2-5; unclear D gene. CDR3 length: 15 residues. CDR1 is SQVTM, CDR2 ANQGSEA, per germline. The CDR3: CSVDGITMPAETQYF. CDR3 bases: TGCAGTGTTGATGGGATCACTATGCCCGCGGAGACCCAGTACTTC. Full variable domain (outside the CDR3, taken from reference TRBV29-1 and TRBJ2-5): SAVISQKPSRDICQRGTSLTIQCQVDSQVTMMFWYRQQPGQSLTLIATANQGSEATYESGFVIDKFPISRPNLTFSTLTVSNMSPEDSSIYLCSVDGITMPAETQYFGPGTRLLVL.

The V gene is TRBV6-2 or TRBV6-3, the J gene TRBJ2-7; 9 bases fit TRBD1. The J segment lost 4 bases and the V segment lost 0 bases, leaving 4 bases of the junction unmatched. This CDR3 contains 15 residues. Germline CDR1 and CDR2: MNHEY and SVGEGT. The CDR3 sequence: CASSYSGTGLYEQYF. In nucleotides, the CDR3 is TGTGCCAGCAGTTACTCCGGGACAGGGCTTTACGAGCAGTACTTC.

The rearrangement uses TRBV9 and TRBJ2-3; 8 positions agree with TRBD2. Germline V gives CDR1 SGDLS, CDR2 YYNGEE. The CDR3 has 19 residues. The J segment lost 3 bases and the V segment lost 0 bases, leaving 15 bases of the junction unmatched. The CDR3 coding sequence is TGTGCCAGCAGCGTAGATGGTCGGAGCGGGAGAGATTTTACAGATACGCAGTATTTT. Protein sequence: CASSVDGRSGRDFTDTQYF.

In its sample, this clonotype was seen a few times. The rearrangement links TRBV6-2 or TRBV6-3 to TRBJ2-2; D gene ambiguous. V lost 3 bases, J lost 3 bases, and 11 bases lay in between. The CDR3 contains 15 residues. In germline, CDR1 is MNHEY, CDR2 SVGEGT. This CDR3 is CASSYRGTYTGELFF. DNA of the CDR3: TGTGCCAGCAGTTATAGAGGCACTTACACCGGGGAGCTGTTTTTT.

The gene calls are TRBV19 and TRBJ2-1, with TRBD1 identical over 9 bases. The CDR3 consists of 16 residues. V was pared by 1 base and J by 8 bases, with 9 bases of the junction left unmatched. Looked up from germline, CDR1 is LNHDA and CDR2 is SQIVND (reference sequence). The CDR3 nucleotides are TGTGCCAGTAGTATAGGTTGGGACAGGGCCTTTGATGAGCAGTTCTTC. It translates to CASSIGWDRAFDEQFF.